Listed here is a single TCR beta chain. This table comes from immunoSEQ multiplex PCR, and its TCRdb copy is limited to in-frame clones, with some not included. This sample yields nearly 200,000 clones, of which 82% are seen a single time; 6.9% belongs to the top ten. The V end lost 1 base, the J end lost 9 bases, and 13 bases lay between the germline ends. The germline gives CDR1 SGHTA, CDR2 FQGNSA. The CDR3 is 14 residues long. This sample was included in a study of blood T cell repertoires in COVID-19. Study background: The study drew acute and convalescent COVID-19 samples from the United States, Italy and Spain. T cells, B-cell-depleted T cells, or PBMCs supplied cDNA or gDNA.

The sample consisted of peripheral blood. This TCR derives from a human donor with acute or convalescent COVID-19. The donor label of this sample is uncertain. This chain links TRBV7-2 with TRBJ2-1, with D tentatively TRBD1 (5 bases). CDR3 DNA sequence: TGTGCCAGCAGCTTAGAACAGGCGCGTGTTGAGCAGTTCTTC. Translated: CASSLEQARVEQFF. The full variable domain, completed using reference TRBV7-2 and TRBJ2-1, is GAGVSQSPSNKVTEKGKDVELRCDPISGHTALYWYRQSLGQGLEFLIYFQGNSAPDKSGLPSDRFSAERTGGSVSTLTIQRTQQEDSAVYLCASSLEQARVEQFFGPGTRLTVL.